The 8 T cell receptor beta chains below come from one sample, sequenced in a study of CD8 T cells in acute hepatitis C reinfection. The sample's time point: naive CD8 control sorted from an acute-time-point sample. The protocol was immunoSEQ multiplex PCR, while the TCRdb copy is restricted to in-frame clones and leaves out a portion. The profile shows about 38,000 clones, 70% to 90% of them singletons. Sequences were obtained from naive CD8+ T cells from PBMCs. The receptors were sampled from a woman aged 18 to 35 who spontaneously cleared hepatitis C infection.

This chain uses TRBV29-1 with TRBJ2-1; 9 positions agree with TRBD2. V gave up 3 bases and J gave up 1 base; unmatched junction bases: 1. The germline V gene encodes CDR1 SQVTM and CDR2 ANQGSEA. CDR3 size: 14 residues. CDR3 amino acids: CSVETSGSYNEQFF. For the CDR3, the DNA is TGCAGCGTTGAGACTAGCGGTTCCTACAATGAGCAGTTCTTC.

The rearrangement links TRBV7-9 to TRBJ2-7, with 9 bases aligning to TRBD2. The junction had 12 bases not matched to a gene; V was cut back by 4 bases and J by 2 bases. This CDR3 has 17 amino acids. Germline V gives CDR1 SEHNR, CDR2 FQNEAQ (reference sequence). The DNA for the CDR3 is TGTGCCAGCAGCTCACCGGGACTAGCCCCTCTCACCTACGAGCAGTACTTC. Its protein is CASSSPGLAPLTYEQYF.

The V gene is TRBV11-2, the J gene TRBJ2-1; TRBD2 matches 8 bases. V lost 3 bases to trimming and J lost 6 bases; unmatched junction nucleotides: 7. This CDR3 is built from 15 residues. CDR1 is SGHAT and CDR2 is FQNNGV in the germline V gene. The CDR3 region has the DNA TGTGCCAGCAGCTTCGAGCGGGAGTTCCTCAATGAGCAGTTCTTC. It is translated as CASSFEREFLNEQFF.

The genes are TRBV27 and TRBJ1-1, with D possibly being TRBD1 (5 bases). CDR3 size: 14 residues. Between the trimmed V and J ends, which lost 4 bases and 0 bases, there was a span of 9 bases. Germline CDR1 is MNHEY and CDR2 is SMNVEV (reference sequence). The CDR3 sequence: CASSSRQLNTEAFF. As DNA, the CDR3 is TGTGCCAGCAGTTCCCGACAGTTGAACACTGAAGCTTTCTTT.

This sequence joins TRBV27 and TRBJ2-7; maybe TRBD2 (5 bases). The germline V and J ends were trimmed by 5 bases and 2 bases, with 19 bases remaining between them. CDR3 size: 16 residues. Germline lookup yields CDR1 MNHEY and CDR2 SMNVEV (reference sequence). The CDR3 DNA sequence: TGTGCCAGCAGTCCCTACCCGACCGGGATTACCTACGAGCAGTACTTC. Its translation: CASSPYPTGITYEQYF.

V gene TRBV7-9 combines with J gene TRBJ1-2; no firm D call. The length of the CDR3 is 14 residues. Trimming shortened V by 6 bases and J by 6 bases, and 17 bases separated the two germline ends. Germline loops: CDR1 SEHNR, CDR2 FQNEAQ (reference sequence). CDR3 in amino acids: CASRPSPGGNGYTF. CDR3 nucleotides: TGTGCCAGCAGGCCTAGCCCAGGCGGGAATGGCTACACCTTC.

The chain recombines TRBV10-2 with TRBJ2-7; unclear D gene. The length of the CDR3 is 13 residues. V was pared by 5 bases and J by 7 bases, with 15 bases between. Looked up from germline, CDR1 is WSHSY and CDR2 is SAAADI. Written as DNA, the CDR3 is TGCGCCAGCAGTTATACACCGTCGAGGGAGCAGTACTTC. Translation gives CASSYTPSREQYF.

The gene calls are TRBV15 and TRBJ1-1; 8 bases are a match to TRBD1. This CDR3 contains 16 residues. In germline, CDR1 is LNHNV, CDR2 YYDKDF (reference sequence). V shed 4 bases and J 0 bases; nucleotides not matched to a gene: 7. In DNA, the CDR3 is TGTGCCACCAGCATAGTAACAGGGGGTTTGAACACTGAAGCTTTCTTT. This translates into CATSIVTGGLNTEAFF.